The T cell receptor beta chain under discussion was sequenced for a study of blood T cell repertoires in COVID-19. Study information: PBMCs, B-cell-depleted T cells, or T cells were the source of the cDNA or gDNA that made up the material.

Those enrolled in Seattle joined during active infection and were followed longitudinally afterward. Methods used by the authors: Counts of nucleated cells, estimated from reference gene primer amplification, were obtained. TCRdb's copy holds only in-frame clones and misses some; the assay was immunoSEQ multiplex PCR. V and J calls and clone size come straight from that table; D and trimming were deduced from the DNA. The data contain 68,000 or so clones, about 90% of them seen just once; the ten biggest clones take up approximately 0.57%. Germline V CDR1 and CDR2: ENHRY, SYGVKD. V was trimmed by 2 bases and J by 4 bases, leaving 5 bases between them. The CDR3 covers 13 residues.

The clonotype comes from a man aged 50 or older with COVID-19, enrolled during active disease. The chain has TRBV10-3 and TRBJ1-4; D is unresolved. The sample was peripheral blood. DNA for the CDR3: TGTGCCATCAGTGAGGGGCTTAATGAAAAACTGTTTTTT. Translating gives CAISEGLNEKLFF.